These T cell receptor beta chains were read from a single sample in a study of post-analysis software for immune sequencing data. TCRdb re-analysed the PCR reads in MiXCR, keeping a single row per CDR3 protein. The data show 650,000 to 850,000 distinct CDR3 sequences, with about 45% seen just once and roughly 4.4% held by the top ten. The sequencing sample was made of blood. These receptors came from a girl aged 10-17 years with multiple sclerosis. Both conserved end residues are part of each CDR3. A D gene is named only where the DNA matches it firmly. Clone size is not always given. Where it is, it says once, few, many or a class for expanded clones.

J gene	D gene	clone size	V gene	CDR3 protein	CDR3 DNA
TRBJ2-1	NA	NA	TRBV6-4	CASSRQSGSYNEQFF	TGTGCCAGCAGTCGACAAAGCGGATCCTACAATGAGCAGTTCTTC
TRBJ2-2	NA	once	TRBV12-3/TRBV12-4	CASSLAGTNGELFF	TGTGCCAGCAGTTTAGCGGGGACAAACGGGGAGCTGTTTTTT
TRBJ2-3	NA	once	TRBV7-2	CASSLDRPGGTDTQYF	TGTGCCAGCAGCTTAGACCGCCCGGGTGGCACAGATACGCAGTATTTT
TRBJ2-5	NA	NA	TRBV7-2	CASSLGWGRLGETQYF	TGTGCCAGCAGCTTAGGTTGGGGGCGTCTAGGAGAGACCCAGTACTTC
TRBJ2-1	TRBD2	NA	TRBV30	CAWGGTSTYNEQFF	TGTGCCTGGGGGGGGACTAGCACTTACAATGAGCAGTTCTTC
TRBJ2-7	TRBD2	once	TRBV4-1	CASSQGGLVSYEQYF	TGCGCCAGCAGCCAAGGGGGACTAGTCTCCTACGAGCAGTACTTC
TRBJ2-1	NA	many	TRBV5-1	CASSLANEQFF	TGTGCCAGCAGCTTAGCGAATGAGCAGTTCTTC
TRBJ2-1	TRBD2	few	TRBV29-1	CSVDRTSGPVDEQFF	TGCAGCGTTGACCGGACTAGCGGGCCTGTGGATGAGCAGTTCTTC
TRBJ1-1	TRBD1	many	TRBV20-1	CSARTGVNTEAFF	TGCAGTGCCCGGACAGGGGTGAACACTGAAGCTTTCTTT
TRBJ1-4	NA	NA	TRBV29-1	CSAKTVGNEKLFF	TGCAGCGCGAAGACAGTTGGTAATGAAAAACTGTTTTTT
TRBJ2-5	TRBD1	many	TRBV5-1	CASSWGTAQETQYF	TGTGCCAGCAGTTGGGGGACAGCCCAAGAGACCCAGTACTTC
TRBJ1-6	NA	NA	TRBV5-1	CASSSDGNSPLHF	TGCGCCAGCAGCTCGGACGGAAATTCACCCCTCCACTTT
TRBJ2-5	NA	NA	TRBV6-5	CASSYRGQETQYF	TGTGCCAGCAGTTACAGGGGTCAAGAGACCCAGTACTTC
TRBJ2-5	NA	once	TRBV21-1	CASLLRETQYF	TGTGCCAGCCTACTCCGAGAGACCCAGTACTTC
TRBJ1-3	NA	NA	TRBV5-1	CASSLEGGSNTIYF	TGCGCCAGCAGCTTGGAGGGCGGATCAAACACCATATATTTT
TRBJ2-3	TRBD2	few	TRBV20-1	CSAKRESGDTQYF	TGCAGTGCCAAGCGGGAGTCGGGGGATACGCAGTATTTT
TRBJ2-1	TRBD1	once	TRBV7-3	CASSLRNGQGRSTYNEQFF	TGTGCCAGCAGCTTACGGAATGGACAGGGGCGATCCACCTACAATGAGCAGTTCTTC
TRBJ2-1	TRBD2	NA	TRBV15	CATSRQLAGSYNEQFF	TGTGCCACCAGCAGACAACTAGCGGGGTCCTACAATGAGCAGTTCTTC
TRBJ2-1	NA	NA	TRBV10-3	CAISGQTGGWLEDEQFF	TGTGCCATCAGTGGACAGACTGGCGGGTGGCTGGAGGATGAGCAGTTCTTC
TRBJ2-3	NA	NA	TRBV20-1	CSARMDGSTDTQYF	TGCAGTGCTAGAATGGATGGGAGCACAGATACGCAGTATTTT
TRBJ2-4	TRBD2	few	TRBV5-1	CASSPGLGDLREQYF	TGCGCCAGCAGTCCGGGACTAGGGGATCTCAGGGAGCAGTACTTC
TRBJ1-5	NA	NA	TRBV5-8	CASSLTGRGNQPQHF	TGTGCCAGCAGCTTAACAGGGCGCGGCAATCAGCCCCAGCATTTT
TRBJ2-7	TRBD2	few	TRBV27	CASSLVAGRLLDEQYF	TGTGCCAGCAGTTTGGTAGCGGGACGCCTTTTGGACGAGCAGTACTTC
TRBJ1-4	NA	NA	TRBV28	CASSIHLGKKLFF	TGTGCCAGCAGTATACACTTGGGGAAAAAACTGTTTTTT
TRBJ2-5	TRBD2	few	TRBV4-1	CASSPEDGGRYQETQYF	TGCGCCAGCAGCCCTGAGGACGGCGGGAGGTACCAAGAGACCCAGTACTTC
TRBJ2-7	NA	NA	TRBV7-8	CASSLAETSSYEQYF	TGTGCCAGCAGCTTAGCGGAGACGAGCTCCTACGAGCAGTACTTC
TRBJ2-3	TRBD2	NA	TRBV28	CASSLGGRAGDTQYF	TGTGCCAGCAGTTTAGGCGGGAGGGCAGGGGATACGCAGTATTTT
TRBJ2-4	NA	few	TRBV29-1	CSVAAGTQAKNIQYF	TGCAGCGTTGCTGCCGGGACACAAGCCAAAAACATTCAGTACTTC
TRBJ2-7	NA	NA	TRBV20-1	CSARWQGFYEQYF	TGCAGTGCTAGGTGGCAGGGGTTCTACGAGCAGTACTTC
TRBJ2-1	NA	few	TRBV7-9	CASSPLRQGTYSNEQFF	TGTGCCAGCAGCCCCCTCCGCCAAGGGACTTACAGCAATGAGCAGTTCTTC
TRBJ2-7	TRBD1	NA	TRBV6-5	CASSYLGTGYYEQYF	TGTGCCAGCAGTTACCTAGGGACAGGGTACTACGAGCAGTACTTC
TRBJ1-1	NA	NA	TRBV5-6	CASSGWTLNTEAFF	TGTGCCAGCAGCGGTTGGACCTTGAACACTGAAGCTTTCTTT
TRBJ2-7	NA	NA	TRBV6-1	CASRTVSYEQYF	TGTGCCAGCAGGACGGTATCCTACGAGCAGTACTTC
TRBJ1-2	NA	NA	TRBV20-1	CSARPYKVDLNYGYTF	TGCAGTGCTCGACCCTATAAGGTGGATCTTAACTATGGCTACACCTTC
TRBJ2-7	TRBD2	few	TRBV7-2	CASSEGLVSNEQYF	TGTGCCAGCTCCGAGGGACTAGTCAGCAATGAGCAGTACTTC
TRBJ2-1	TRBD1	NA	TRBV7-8	CASSPSQLGLGQGLYNEQFF	TGTGCCAGCAGCCCTAGCCAACTCGGACTGGGACAGGGCCTCTACAATGAGCAGTTCTTC
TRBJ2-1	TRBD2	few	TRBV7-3	CASSLRAGAGNEQFF	TGTGCCAGCAGCTTAAGAGCGGGAGCAGGCAATGAGCAGTTCTTC
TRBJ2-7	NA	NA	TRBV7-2	CASSLGGQGGEQYF	TGTGCCAGCAGCTTAGGTGGTCAGGGGGGCGAGCAGTACTTC
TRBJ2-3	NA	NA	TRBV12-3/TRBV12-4	CASSSSRGGANTQYF	TGTGCCAGCAGTTCGAGTAGAGGGGGGGCGAATACGCAATATTTT
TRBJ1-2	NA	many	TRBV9	CASSGGSYGYTF	TGTGCCAGCAGCGGAGGGAGCTATGGCTACACCTTC
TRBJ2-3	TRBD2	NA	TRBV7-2	CASSLVASGDTQYF	TGTGCCAGCAGCTTAGTGGCTAGCGGTGATACGCAGTATTTT
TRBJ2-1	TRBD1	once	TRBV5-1	CASRIRDRGRGIDEQFF	TGCGCCAGCAGGATCCGGGACAGGGGAAGGGGGATTGATGAGCAGTTCTTC
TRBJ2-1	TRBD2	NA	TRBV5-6	CASSSTSGSHNEQFF	TGTGCCAGCAGCTCGACTAGCGGCTCCCACAATGAGCAGTTCTTC
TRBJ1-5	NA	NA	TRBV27	CASGTLKMGNQPQHF	TGTGCCAGCGGGACTTTAAAGATGGGCAATCAGCCCCAGCATTTT
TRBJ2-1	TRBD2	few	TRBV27	CASTLGGSDEQFF	TGTGCCAGCACCCTGGGGGGGAGTGATGAGCAGTTCTTC
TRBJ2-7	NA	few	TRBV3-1	CASSQAIFYEQYF	TGTGCCAGCAGCCAAGCTATATTCTACGAGCAGTACTTC
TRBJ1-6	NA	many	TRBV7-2	CASSLRNSPLHF	TGTGCCAGCAGCTTAAGAAATTCACCCCTCCACTTT
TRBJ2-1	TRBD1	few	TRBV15	CATSRVNRGPTYNEQFF	TGTGCCACCAGCAGAGTAAACAGGGGGCCTACTTACAATGAGCAGTTCTTC
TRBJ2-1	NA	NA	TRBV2	CASSEGVWSGYNEQFF	TGTGCCAGCAGTGAAGGCGTATGGTCAGGATACAATGAGCAGTTCTTC
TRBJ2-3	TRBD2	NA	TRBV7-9	CASSLAQAGSTDTQYF	TGTGCCAGCAGCTTAGCCCAAGCGGGAAGCACAGATACGCAGTATTTT
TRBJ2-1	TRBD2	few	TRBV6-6	CASSYSFMAGGLYNEQFF	TGTGCCAGCAGTTACTCGTTTATGGCGGGAGGCCTATACAATGAGCAGTTCTTC